This passage covers 20 T cell receptor beta chains from one sample sequenced in a study of blood T cell repertoires in COVID-19. Measured with immunoSEQ multiplex PCR; TCRdb has only the in-frame clones, and not every one. The sample has approximately 150,000 clones; 88% are singletons. The sample consisted of peripheral blood. The receptors shown here come from a human donor with COVID-19, enrolled during active disease. The donor label of this sample is uncertain.

The chain links TRBV5-1 to TRBJ2-7; 7 bases are a match to TRBD1. Germline V gene lookup returns CDR1 SGHRS and CDR2 YFSETQ. The CDR3 has 16 residues. V lost 2 bases to trimming and J lost 3 bases; unmatched junction nucleotides: 11. CDR3 loop: CASSFRGQEDVYEQYF. CDR3 sequence (DNA): TGCGCCAGCAGCTTCCGAGGACAGGAGGATGTCTACGAGCAGTACTTC.

The V call is TRBV3-1 (or the pseudogene TRBV3-2), the J call TRBJ1-4; no clear D gene. The CDR3 loop spans 16 amino acids. Trimming pared 3 bases from V and 3 bases from J, leaving 14 bases between. CDR1 is LGHDT and CDR2 is YNNKEL in the germline V gene (reference sequence). This CDR3 is CASSHYRGMANEKLFF. In nucleotides, the CDR3 is TGTGCCAGCAGCCATTACAGAGGGATGGCTAATGAAAAACTGTTTTTT.

V usage is TRBV5-4 and J usage is TRBJ2-2, with a weak D call TRBD1 (6 bases). With 4 bases removed from V and 5 bases from J, the gap between germline ends came to 18 bases. Germline values: CDR1 SGHNT, CDR2 YYREEE (reference sequence). The CDR3 is made up of 16 amino acids. This chain's CDR3 is CASSLPLQGNTGELFF. In DNA, the CDR3 is TGTGCCAGCAGCCTGCCCTTACAGGGTAATACCGGGGAGCTGTTTTTT.

This clone has only one observation. The DNA of the CDR3 is TGTGCCAGCTCAGGGATGGGCACTGAAGCTTTCTTT. Residues: CASSGMGTEAFF. The chain links TRBV9 to TRBJ1-1; tentative D call: TRBD1 (5 bases). CDR1 and CDR2 from the germline V gene are SGDLS and YYNGEE. The CDR3 sequence is 12 residues long. V was cut by 7 bases and J by 4 bases, with 11 bases left in between.

The genes are TRBV15 and TRBJ2-3; D unresolved. Germline assignment: CDR1 LNHNV and CDR2 YYDKDF (reference sequence). The ends were cut back, 0 bases at V and 7 bases at J, with 5 bases in the middle. CDR3 length equals 12 residues. CDR3 loop: CATSRDENTQYF. Here the CDR3 DNA reads TGTGCCACCAGCAGAGATGAGAATACGCAGTATTTT.

The chain is built from TRBV20-1 and TRBJ2-2; D call uncertain. The CDR3 runs to 14 residues. V lost 3 bases, J lost 5 bases, and 13 bases lay in between. Germline assignment: CDR1 DFQATT and CDR2 SNEGSKA (reference sequence). CDR3: CSASPPPSTGELFF. DNA for the CDR3: TGCAGTGCTAGTCCCCCCCCTTCTACCGGGGAGCTGTTTTTT.

This chain joins TRBV9 and TRBJ2-6, with TRBD2 matching over 11 bases. V lost 2 bases, J lost 0 bases, and 7 bases stayed unmatched. The CDR3 loop spans 19 amino acids. Germline lookup yields CDR1 SGDLS and CDR2 YYNGEE. The CDR3 here is CASSVPGLAGGSGANVLTF. Written as DNA, the CDR3 is TGTGCCAGCAGCGTCCCCGGACTAGCGGGTGGCTCTGGGGCCAACGTCCTGACTTTC.

CDR3 region: CASSSGFQETQYF. The CDR3 DNA follows: TGTGCCAGCAGTTCGGGGTTCCAAGAGACCCAGTACTTC. The genes are TRBV11-1 and TRBJ2-5; possibly TRBD2 for D (5 bases). V lost 6 bases and J 1 base, leaving 9 bases between the germline ends. The germline CDR1 and CDR2 sequences are SGHAT and FQDESV (reference sequence). The CDR3 loop spans 13 amino acids.

The J gene is TRBJ2-1, the V gene TRBV7-6, with 9 bases fitting TRBD1. The trim removed 5 bases at V and 2 bases at J, leaving 4 bases unmatched. Germline-derived CDR1 and CDR2 are SGHVS and FNYEAQ. CDR3 size: 15 residues. DNA for the CDR3: TGTGCCAGCAGCATCGGGACAGGGCCCTACAATGAGCAGTTCTTC. Translating gives CASSIGTGPYNEQFF.

This chain joins TRBV6-4 and TRBJ2-2, with D possibly matching TRBD2 (6 bases). Trimming left V 8 bases short and J 1 base short, with 11 bases between. Germline CDR1 and CDR2: MRHNA and SNTAGT. The CDR3 extends over 14 amino acids. CDR3 amino acids: CASRGDRNTGELFF. CDR3 DNA sequence: TGTGCCAGCCGCGGGGACCGGAACACCGGGGAGCTGTTTTTT.

The chain links TRBV5-1 to TRBJ2-3; D may be TRBD2 (6 bases). V lost 4 bases to trimming and J lost 6 bases, with 15 bases between them. The germline CDR1 and CDR2 sequences are SGHRS and YFSETQ. This CDR3 comprises 14 residues. CDR3 sequence reads: CASSTLLAGDTQYF. The CDR3 bases are TGCGCCAGCAGCACCCTACTAGCAGGGGATACGCAGTATTTT.

In its sample, this clone was seen once. This sequence joins TRBV2 and TRBJ2-1, with D possibly matching TRBD2 (5 bases). CDR1 and CDR2 (germline): SNHLY, FYNNEI. Trimming stripped 1 base from V and 6 bases from J, with 13 bases between. CDR3 length equals 15 residues. CDR3 DNA sequence: TGTGCCAGCAGTGAAGAGGGAGATGACCTCAATGAGCAGTTCTTC. Protein: CASSEEGDDLNEQFF.

The rearrangement uses TRBV30 and TRBJ2-7; 7 nucleotides agree with TRBD1. This CDR3 contains 14 residues. Germline assignment: CDR1 GTSNPN and CDR2 SVGIG (reference sequence). Germline trimming cut 3 bases from V and 2 bases from J; bases unmatched to any gene: 7. CDR3 DNA sequence: TGTGCCTGGAGAGGGACAGATCTAACCTACGAGCAGTACTTC. Its translation is CAWRGTDLTYEQYF.

The J gene is TRBJ2-7, the V gene TRBV6-1; perhaps TRBD2 as D (5 bases). Per germline, CDR1 MNHNS and CDR2 SASEGT. V lost 3 bases and J 3 bases, leaving 9 bases between the germline ends. The CDR3 runs 13 residues. The CDR3 DNA reads TGTGCCAGCAGTGACAAAGAGGGCTACGAGCAGTACTTC. Translating it yields CASSDKEGYEQYF.

J is TRBJ1-2 and V is TRBV27; 8 positions match TRBD1. This CDR3 region has 16 residues. Germline V gene lookup returns CDR1 MNHEY and CDR2 SMNVEV (reference sequence). After removal of 3 bases from V and 1 base from J, the junction contained 7 bases not matched to a gene. The CDR3 bases are TGTGCCAGCAGTTTGAGACAGACAGGGGATAACTATGGCTACACCTTC. Its translation is CASSLRQTGDNYGYTF.

This sequence joins TRBV9 and TRBJ2-7, with 7 bases identical to TRBD1. This CDR3 has 14 amino acids. V was clipped by 4 bases and J by 4 bases; unmatched bases: 8. Germline assignment: CDR1 SGDLS and CDR2 YYNGEE. The CDR3 nucleotides are TGTGCCAGCAGCCCCCGGGACAGCGCGTACGAGCAGTACTTC. Amino acid sequence: CASSPRDSAYEQYF.

The V gene is TRBV25-1, the J gene TRBJ1-1; a weak D match, TRBD1 (5 bases). V dropped 1 base and J dropped 8 bases, with 11 bases sitting between them. The CDR3 has 13 residues. Germline loops: CDR1 MGHDK, CDR2 SYGVNS. Here the CDR3 reads CASSELDGGEAFF. The CDR3 DNA reads as TGTGCCAGCAGTGAATTGGACGGGGGGGAAGCTTTCTTT.

The chain has TRBV13 and TRBJ2-3; the match to TRBD1 covers 8 bases. The CDR3 runs 16 residues. Trimming took 4 bases from V and 2 from J; bases not matched to a gene: 8. CDR1 PRHDT and CDR2 FYEKMQ come from the germline V gene (reference sequence). The CDR3 coding sequence is TGTGCCAGCAGCTCCGAGGGACAGGCCTACACAGATACGCAGTATTTT. Its protein is CASSSEGQAYTDTQYF.

The V call is TRBV25-1, the J call TRBJ2-7; TRBD1 agrees at 11 bases. This CDR3 comprises 13 residues. Germline trimming cut 4 bases from V and 5 bases from J; bases unmatched to any gene: 1. The germline gives CDR1 MGHDK, CDR2 SYGVNS. The CDR3 loop reads CASSGDRGNEQYF. In DNA, the CDR3 is TGTGCCAGCAGTGGGGACAGGGGGAACGAGCAGTACTTC.

This chain links TRBV30 with TRBJ2-1, with 11 nucleotides matching TRBD2. The germline gives CDR1 GTSNPN, CDR2 SVGIG (reference sequence). With 7 bases clipped from V and 9 bases from J, the junction kept 11 bases outside the gene matches. The CDR3 totals 14 residues. CDR3 sequence (DNA): TGTGCCTTCCGTTTAGCGGGAGGGAGGGCTGAGCAGTTCTTC. Translating gives CAFRLAGGRAEQFF.